This T cell receptor (beta chain) was recorded in a study of early T cells in non-severe SARS-CoV-2 infection. Study at large: Sequencing used unsorted whole-blood bulk RNA, so chains lack pairing. General study findings and limits: CD4 and private specificities were missed by VDJdb matching, which favored anti-spike CD8 responses.

There are many counts of this clonotype. Its antigen is unknown. Germline V gives CDR1 LNHDA, CDR2 SQIVND (reference sequence). Trimming pared 6 bases from V and 2 bases from J, leaving 13 bases between. This CDR3 has 14 amino acids. Individual cDNA molecules each received unique molecular identifiers attached to them. TCRdb called the 5' RACE reads again in MiXCR, with one record for every CDR3 protein. The sample has 66,000 or so distinct CDR3 sequences, 10% to 12% seen once. The clonotype originates from an adult who was a healthcare worker with PCR-confirmed SARS-CoV-2 infection or an uninfected control (not recorded which). Sequencing used whole blood. This chain joins TRBV19 and TRBJ2-5; tentatively, D is TRBD1 (5 bases). As DNA, the CDR3 is TGTGCCAGTAGGGACACTTCACGTCAAGAGACCCAGTACTTC. Amino acid sequence: CASRDTSRQETQYF.